This TCR beta chain was captured by sequencing in a study of blood T cell repertoires in COVID-19. Study-wide context: Samples of COVID-19 (acute and convalescent) were obtained from the United States, Italy and Spain. The cDNA or gDNA used as material had been derived from T cells, B-cell-depleted T cells, or PBMCs.

In the authors' workflow: Researchers report that nucleated cell counts were estimated from reference gene primer amplification. Sequencing used immunoSEQ multiplex PCR; TCRdb keeps in-frame clones, though not all of them. That table supplies the V and J calls and clone size; D and trimming were determined from the DNA. Among 120,000 or so clones listed, over 75% were seen once. V was cut by 4 bases and J by 2 bases, with 11 bases left in between. The CDR3 is 14 amino acids. CDR1 LGHDT and CDR2 YNNKEL come from the germline V gene (reference sequence). The specimen sequenced was peripheral blood. The receptor was isolated from a man older than 75 with active or convalescent COVID-19. This rearrangement joins TRBV3-1 (or the pseudogene TRBV3-2) to TRBJ1-1; the D is unclear. Here the CDR3 reads CASSPQVLNTEAFF. CDR3 in DNA: TGTGCCAGCAGCCCCCAGGTGCTAAACACTGAAGCTTTCTTT.